This T cell receptor beta chain was identified during a study of OX40 agonist ivuxolimab in advanced cancers. TCRdb keeps only in-frame clones here, not all; method: immunoSEQ multiplex PCR. The repertoire holds 35,000 to 40,000 clones, with about four fifths as singletons. CDR1 and CDR2 from the germline V gene are MDHEN and SYDVKM. The CDR3 is made up of 14 amino acids. V and J are TRBV28 and TRBJ2-5, with TRBD1 identical over 7 bases. The tail of the sequence fits TRBJ2-7 better, so the J call may be wrong. This sample comprised CD4+ or CD8+ T cells sorted from blood, obtained in a trial of the OX40 agonist ivuxolimab. This sequence was found in an adult with an advanced solid tumor such as melanoma, head and neck, liver or kidney cancer. The CDR3 sequence: CASRLDRVDYEQYF. For the CDR3, the DNA is TGTGCCAGCAGGCTAGACAGGGTTGACTACGAGCAGTACTTC.